The present TCR beta chain was sequenced within a study of blood T cell repertoires in COVID-19. On the study more broadly: Acute and convalescent COVID-19 samples came from the United States, Italy and Spain. PBMCs, B-cell-depleted T cells, or T cells provided the cDNA or gDNA that made up the material.

V was cut by 2 bases and J by 3 bases, with 7 bases left in between. This CDR3 region has 13 residues. Germline V gene data show CDR1 as MNHEY and CDR2 as SVGAGI. In the study's own analysis: Reference gene primer amplification gave nucleated cell count estimates. Profiled with immunoSEQ multiplex PCR; TCRdb holds only in-frame clones, not every one. That table gives V, J and clone size, and the DNA gave D and trimming. This sample yields about 220,000 clones, of which around 82% are seen a single time; 3.6% belongs to the top ten. What was sequenced was peripheral blood. This clonotype was obtained from an elderly woman with acute or convalescent COVID-19. This rearrangement joins TRBV6-5 to TRBJ1-2, with D hard to call. Here the CDR3 reads CASSYHIDYGYTF. The CDR3 nucleotides read TGTGCCAGCAGTTACCATATAGACTATGGCTACACCTTC.